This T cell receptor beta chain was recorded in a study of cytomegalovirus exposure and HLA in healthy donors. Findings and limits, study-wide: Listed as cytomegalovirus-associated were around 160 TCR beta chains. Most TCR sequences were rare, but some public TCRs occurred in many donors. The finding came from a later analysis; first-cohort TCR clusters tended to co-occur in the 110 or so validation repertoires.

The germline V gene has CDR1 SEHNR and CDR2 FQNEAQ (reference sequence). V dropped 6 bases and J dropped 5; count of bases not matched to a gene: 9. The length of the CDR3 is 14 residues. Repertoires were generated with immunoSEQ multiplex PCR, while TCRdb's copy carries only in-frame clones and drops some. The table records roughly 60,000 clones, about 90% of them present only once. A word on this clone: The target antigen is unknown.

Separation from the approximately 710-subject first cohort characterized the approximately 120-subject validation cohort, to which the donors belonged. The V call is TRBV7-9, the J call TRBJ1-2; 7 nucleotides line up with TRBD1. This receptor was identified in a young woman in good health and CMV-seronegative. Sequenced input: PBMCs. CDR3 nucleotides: TGTGCCAGCAGTTCGACGGGACAGAATTATGGCTACACCTTC. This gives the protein CASSSTGQNYGYTF.